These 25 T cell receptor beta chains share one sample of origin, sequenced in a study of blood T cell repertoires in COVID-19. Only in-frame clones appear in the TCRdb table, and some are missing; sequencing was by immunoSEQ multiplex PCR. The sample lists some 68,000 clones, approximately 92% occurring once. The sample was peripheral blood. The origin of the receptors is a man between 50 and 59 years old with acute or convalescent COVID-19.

CDR3 in DNA: TGTGCCAGCAGTTACCGAGGACAGGTAGAGACCCAGTACTTC. Translated, it gives CASSYRGQVETQYF. The V call is TRBV6-5, the J call TRBJ2-5, with 7 bases lining up with TRBD1. The CDR3 contains 14 residues. Germline V gene data show CDR1 as MNHEY and CDR2 as SVGAGI. The trim removed 2 bases at V and 4 bases at J, leaving 4 bases unmatched.

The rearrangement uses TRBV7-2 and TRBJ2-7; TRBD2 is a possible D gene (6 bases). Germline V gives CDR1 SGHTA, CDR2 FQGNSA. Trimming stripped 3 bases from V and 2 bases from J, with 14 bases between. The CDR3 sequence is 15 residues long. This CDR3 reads CASSLGPGTAYEQYV. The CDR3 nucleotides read TGTGCCAGCAGCTTGGGCCCCGGGACTGCCTACGAGCAGTACGTC.

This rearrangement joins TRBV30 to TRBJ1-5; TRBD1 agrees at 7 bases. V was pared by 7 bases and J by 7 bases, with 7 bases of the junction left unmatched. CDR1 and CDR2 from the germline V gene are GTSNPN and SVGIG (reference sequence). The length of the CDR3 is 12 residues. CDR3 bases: TGTGCCTACGACAGGGTGGGGCAGCCCCAGCATTTT. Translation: CAYDRVGQPQHF.

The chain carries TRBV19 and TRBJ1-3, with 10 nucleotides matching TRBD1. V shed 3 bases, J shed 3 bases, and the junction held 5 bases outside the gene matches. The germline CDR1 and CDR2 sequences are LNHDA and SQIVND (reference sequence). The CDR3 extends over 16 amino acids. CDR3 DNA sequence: TGTGCCAGTAGTATTCAGGGGACAGGGGTTGGAAACACCATATATTTT. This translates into CASSIQGTGVGNTIYF. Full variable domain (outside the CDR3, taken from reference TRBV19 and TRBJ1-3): DGGITQSPKYLFRKEGQNVTLSCEQNLNHDAMYWYRQDPGQGLRLIYYSQIVNDFQKGDIAEGYSVSREKKESFPLTVTSAQKNPTAFYLCASSIQGTGVGNTIYFGEGSWLTVV.

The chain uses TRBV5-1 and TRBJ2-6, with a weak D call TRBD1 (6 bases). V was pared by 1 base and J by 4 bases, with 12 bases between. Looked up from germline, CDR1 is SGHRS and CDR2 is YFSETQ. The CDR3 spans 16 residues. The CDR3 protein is CASSLPQGTGANVLTF. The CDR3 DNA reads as TGCGCCAGCAGCTTGCCTCAGGGGACCGGGGCCAACGTCCTGACTTTC.

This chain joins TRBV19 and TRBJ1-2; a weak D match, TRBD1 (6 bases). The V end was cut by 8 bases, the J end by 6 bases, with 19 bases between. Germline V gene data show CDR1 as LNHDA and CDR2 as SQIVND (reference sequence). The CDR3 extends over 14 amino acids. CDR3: CASAVLGGQNGYTF. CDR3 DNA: TGTGCCAGTGCCGTTTTGGGGGGGCAGAATGGCTACACCTTC.

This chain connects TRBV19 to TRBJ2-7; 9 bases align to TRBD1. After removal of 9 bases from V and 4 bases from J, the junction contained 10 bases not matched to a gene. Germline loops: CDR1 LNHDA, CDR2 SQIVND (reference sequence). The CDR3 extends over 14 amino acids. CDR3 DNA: TGTGCCAGGATCACCCGGGACAGGGTTTACGAGCAGTACGTC. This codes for CARITRDRVYEQYV.

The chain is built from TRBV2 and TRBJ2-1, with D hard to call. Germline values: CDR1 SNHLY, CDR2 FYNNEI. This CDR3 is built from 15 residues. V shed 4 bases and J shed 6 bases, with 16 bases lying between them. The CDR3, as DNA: TGTGCCAGCAGTGCGGAACCTAGAAGTATCAATGAGCAGTTCTTC. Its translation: CASSAEPRSINEQFF.

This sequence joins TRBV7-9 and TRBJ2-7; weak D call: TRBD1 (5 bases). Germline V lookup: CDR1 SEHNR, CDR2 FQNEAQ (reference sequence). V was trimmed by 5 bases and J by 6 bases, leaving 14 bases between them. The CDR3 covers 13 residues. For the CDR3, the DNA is TGTGCCAGCAGCCCGGTGCAGGGCGCCGAGCAGTACGTC. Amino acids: CASSPVQGAEQYV.

CDR3 sequence (DNA): TGTGCCAGCAGCCCGACCTATGGGCAGGGCGACCGGGATACGCAGTATTTT. Its translation: CASSPTYGQGDRDTQYF. This chain connects TRBV7-9 to TRBJ2-3, with a possible D match to TRBD1 (5 bases). V shed 5 bases and J shed 6 bases, with 24 bases lying between them. From germline, CDR1 is SEHNR and CDR2 FQNEAQ (reference sequence). This CDR3 has 17 amino acids. Drawing the rest from reference TRBV7-9 and TRBJ2-3, the complete variable domain is DTGVSQNPRHKITKRGQNVTFRCDPISEHNRLYWYRQTLGQGPEFLTYFQNEAQLEKSRLLSDRFSAERPKGSFSTLEIQRTEQGDSAMYLCASSPTYGQGDRDTQYFGPGTRLTVL.

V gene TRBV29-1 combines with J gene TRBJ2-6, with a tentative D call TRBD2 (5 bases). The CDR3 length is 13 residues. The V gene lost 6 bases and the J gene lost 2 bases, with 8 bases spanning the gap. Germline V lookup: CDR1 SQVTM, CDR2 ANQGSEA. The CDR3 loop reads CSVDGAGANVLTF. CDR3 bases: TGCAGCGTGGACGGGGCTGGGGCCAACGTCCTGACTTTC.

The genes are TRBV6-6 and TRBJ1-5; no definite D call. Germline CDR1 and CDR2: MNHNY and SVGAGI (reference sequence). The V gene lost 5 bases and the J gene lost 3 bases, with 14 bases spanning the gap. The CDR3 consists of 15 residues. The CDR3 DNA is TGTGCCAGCAGTCCCAATCGGGTTGACAATCAGCCCCAGCATTTT. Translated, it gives CASSPNRVDNQPQHF.

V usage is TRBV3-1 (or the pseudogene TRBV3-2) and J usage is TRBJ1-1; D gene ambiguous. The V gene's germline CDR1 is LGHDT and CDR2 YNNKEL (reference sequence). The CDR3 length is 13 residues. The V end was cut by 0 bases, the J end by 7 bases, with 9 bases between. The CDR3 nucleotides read TGTGCCAGCAGCCAAGATCTTCGGTATGAAGCTTTCTTT. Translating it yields CASSQDLRYEAFF.

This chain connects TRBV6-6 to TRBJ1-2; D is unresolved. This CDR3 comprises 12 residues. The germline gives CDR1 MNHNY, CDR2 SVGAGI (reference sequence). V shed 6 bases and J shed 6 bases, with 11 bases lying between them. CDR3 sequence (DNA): TGTGCCAGCAGCCCGCGCGAGGATGGCTACACCTTC. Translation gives CASSPREDGYTF.

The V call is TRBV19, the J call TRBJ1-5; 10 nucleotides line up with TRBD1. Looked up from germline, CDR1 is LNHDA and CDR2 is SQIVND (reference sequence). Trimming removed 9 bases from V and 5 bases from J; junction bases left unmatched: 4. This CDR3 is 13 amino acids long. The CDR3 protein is CASRGQGDQPQHF. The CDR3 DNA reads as TGTGCCAGCCGAGGACAGGGGGATCAGCCCCAGCATTTT.

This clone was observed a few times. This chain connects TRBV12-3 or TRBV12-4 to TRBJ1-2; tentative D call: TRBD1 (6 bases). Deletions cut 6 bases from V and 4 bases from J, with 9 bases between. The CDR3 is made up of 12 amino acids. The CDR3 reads CASSRTAYGYTF. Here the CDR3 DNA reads TGTGCCAGCAGCCGGACAGCCTATGGCTACACCTTC.

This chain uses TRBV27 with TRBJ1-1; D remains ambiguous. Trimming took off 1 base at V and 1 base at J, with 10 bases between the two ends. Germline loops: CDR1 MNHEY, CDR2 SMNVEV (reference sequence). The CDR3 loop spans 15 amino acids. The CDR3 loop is CASSLLPSGNTEAFF. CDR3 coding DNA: TGTGCCAGCAGTTTATTGCCATCCGGGAACACTGAAGCTTTCTTT.

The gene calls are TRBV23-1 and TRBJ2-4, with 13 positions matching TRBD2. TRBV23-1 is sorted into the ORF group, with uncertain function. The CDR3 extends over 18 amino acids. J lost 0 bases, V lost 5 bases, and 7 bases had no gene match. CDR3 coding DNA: TGCGCCAGCAGTGGCGGGACTAGCGGGGACATAGCCAAAAACATTCAGTACTTC. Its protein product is CASSGGTSGDIAKNIQYF.

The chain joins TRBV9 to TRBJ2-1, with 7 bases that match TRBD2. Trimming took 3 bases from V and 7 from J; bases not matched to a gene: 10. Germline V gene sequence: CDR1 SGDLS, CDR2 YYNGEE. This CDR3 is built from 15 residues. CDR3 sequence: CASSGARDYGNEQFF. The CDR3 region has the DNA TGTGCCAGCAGCGGAGCTCGGGACTACGGGAATGAGCAGTTCTTC.

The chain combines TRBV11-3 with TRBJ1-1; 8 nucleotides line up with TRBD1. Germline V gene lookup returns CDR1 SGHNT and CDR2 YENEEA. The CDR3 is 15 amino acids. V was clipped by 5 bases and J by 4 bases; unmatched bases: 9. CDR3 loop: CASSPRTGLSTEAFF. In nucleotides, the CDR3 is TGTGCCAGCAGCCCGAGGACAGGGTTGAGCACTGAAGCTTTCTTT.

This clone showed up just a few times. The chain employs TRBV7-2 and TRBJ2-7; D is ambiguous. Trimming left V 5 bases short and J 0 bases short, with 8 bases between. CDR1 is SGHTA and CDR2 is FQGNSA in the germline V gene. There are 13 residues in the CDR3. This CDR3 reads CASSPHSSYEQYF. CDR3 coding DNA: TGTGCCAGCAGCCCTCACTCCTCCTACGAGCAGTACTTC.

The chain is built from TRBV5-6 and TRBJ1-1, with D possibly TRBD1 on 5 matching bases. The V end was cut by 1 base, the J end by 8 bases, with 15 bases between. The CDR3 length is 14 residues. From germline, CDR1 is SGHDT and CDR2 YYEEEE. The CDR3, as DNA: TGTGCCAGCAGCTTGTTCGCAGGGACTGCCGAAGCTTTCTTT. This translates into CASSLFAGTAEAFF. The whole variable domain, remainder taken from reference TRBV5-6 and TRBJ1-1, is DAGVTQSPTHLIKTRGQQVTLRCSPKSGHDTVSWYQQALGQGPQFIFQYYEEEERQRGNFPDRFSGHQFPNYSSELNVNALLLGDSALYLCASSLFAGTAEAFFGQGTRLTVV.

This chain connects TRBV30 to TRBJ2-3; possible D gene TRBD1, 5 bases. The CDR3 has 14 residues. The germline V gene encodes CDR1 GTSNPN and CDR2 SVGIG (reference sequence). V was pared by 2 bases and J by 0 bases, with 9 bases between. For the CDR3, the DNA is TGTGCCTGGAGTATGGGGCCTAGCACAGATACGCAGTATTTT. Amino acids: CAWSMGPSTDTQYF.

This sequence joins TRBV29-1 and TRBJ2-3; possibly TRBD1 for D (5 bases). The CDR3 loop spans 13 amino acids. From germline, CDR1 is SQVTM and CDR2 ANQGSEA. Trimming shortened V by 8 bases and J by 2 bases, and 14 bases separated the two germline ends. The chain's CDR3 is CSYPGQPTDTQYF. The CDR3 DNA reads TGCAGCTACCCAGGGCAACCCACAGATACGCAGTATTTT.

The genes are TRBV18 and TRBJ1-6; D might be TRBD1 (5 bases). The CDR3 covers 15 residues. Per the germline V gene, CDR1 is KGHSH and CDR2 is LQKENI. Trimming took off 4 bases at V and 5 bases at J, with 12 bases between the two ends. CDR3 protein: CASSLGTRDNSPLHF. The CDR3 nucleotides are TGTGCCAGCTCACTAGGGACTCGGGATAATTCACCCCTCCACTTT.